This is a list of T cell receptor beta chains from one sample in a study of blood T cell repertoires in COVID-19. Using immunoSEQ multiplex PCR, the repertoire was profiled, and TCRdb retains in-frame clones only, with some absent. Of around 300,000 clones listed, approximately 88% are singletons. Specimen: PBMCs or T cells enriched from blood (not recorded which). The receptors stem from a woman aged 40 to 49 who had recovered from COVID-19. Each CDR3 is given with its conserved first and last residue. Each record gives: CDR3 protein, CDR3 DNA, D gene, V gene, clone size, J gene. A D gene is named only where the DNA matches it firmly. Not every row has a clone size; where given, it reads once, few, many or a size class.

CASSADRGLYGYTF,TGTGCCAGCAGTGCGGACAGGGGGCTCTATGGCTACACCTTC,TRBD1,TRBV2,-,TRBJ1-2
CASTPGQGLQETQYF,TGTGCCAGCACTCCGGGACAGGGGTTACAAGAGACCCAGTACTTC,TRBD1,TRBV6-5,-,TRBJ2-5
CASSYISGGGGNTIYF,TGTGCCAGCAGTTACATATCAGGGGGTGGTGGAAACACCATATATTTT,TRBD1,TRBV6-6,-,TRBJ1-3
CASSLGGNEKLFF,TGTGCCAGCAGTTTGGGGGGTAATGAAAAACTGTTTTTT,-,TRBV12-3/TRBV12-4,-,TRBJ1-4
CASSDFGISAGGNSPLHF,TGTGCCAGCAGTGATTTTGGGATTTCCGCAGGGGGCAATTCACCCCTCCACTTT,TRBD1,TRBV2,-,TRBJ1-6
CASSRFIGGGNTIYF,TGTGCCAGCAGCCGTTTCATCGGGGGAGGAAACACCATATATTTT,-,TRBV13,once,TRBJ1-3
CASRTRDSYGYTF,TGCGCCAGCAGGACCCGGGACAGCTATGGCTACACCTTC,TRBD1,TRBV10-1,-,TRBJ1-2
CASSQPDRGLDEQFF,TGCGCCAGCAGCCAACCAGACAGGGGGCTCGATGAGCAGTTCTTC,TRBD1,TRBV4-3,few,TRBJ2-1
CASSSRRGGRNEQFF,TGTGCCAGCAGCTCCCGGAGGGGCGGGAGGAATGAGCAGTTCTTC,TRBD2,TRBV7-2,-,TRBJ2-1
CASSQDHRDRGPGELFF,TGCGCCAGCAGCCAAGATCACCGGGACAGGGGACCCGGGGAGCTGTTTTTT,TRBD1,TRBV4-3,-,TRBJ2-2
CASSNIAGSYNEQFF,TGTGCCAGCAGTAACATAGCGGGGTCCTACAATGAGCAGTTCTTC,TRBD2,TRBV28,-,TRBJ2-1
CASSQTGNRGDTQYF,TGTGCCAGCAGCCAAACCGGTAACCGGGGGGATACGCAGTATTTT,-,TRBV7-3,-,TRBJ2-3
CASSPAQGGLFF,TGTGCCAGCAGCCCCGCACAGGGTGGTCTGTTTTTT,-,TRBV7-9,-,TRBJ1-4
CASSAQQGSYNEQFF,TGCGCCAGCAGCGCCCAACAGGGTTCCTACAATGAGCAGTTCTTC,-,TRBV5-1,-,TRBJ2-1
CATSRRGGGNQPQHF,TGTGCCACCAGCAGAAGGGGGGGTGGCAATCAGCCCCAGCATTTT,-,TRBV15,-,TRBJ1-5
CASSRTPIDTGNTIYF,TGTGCCAGCAGCCGAACCCCAATCGACACCGGAAACACCATATATTTT,-,TRBV7-3,-,TRBJ1-3
CASNEQGYGANVLTF,TGTGCCAGCAATGAACAGGGGTACGGGGCCAACGTCCTGACTTTC,TRBD1,TRBV2,-,TRBJ2-6
CASSSDRDSGTDTQYF,TGTGCCAGCAGCTCGGACCGGGACAGTGGCACAGATACGCAGTATTTT,TRBD1,TRBV7-3,-,TRBJ2-3
CASSSDLAGATDTQYF,TGTGCCAGCAGTTCCGACCTAGCGGGAGCTACAGATACGCAGTATTTT,TRBD2,TRBV27,-,TRBJ2-3
CASSVGGSPTDTQYF,TGTGCCAGCAGCGTAGGCGGGAGCCCCACAGATACGCAGTATTTT,TRBD2,TRBV9,-,TRBJ2-3
CASSFRGHNQNEQFF,TGTGCCAGCAGCTTCAGGGGACACAACCAGAATGAGCAGTTCTTC,-,TRBV5-4,-,TRBJ2-1